This T cell receptor beta chain was documented in a study of OX40 agonist ivuxolimab in advanced cancers. Study-wide context: Dose-escalation patients had hepatocellular carcinoma, melanoma, renal cell or head and neck cancer.

The CDR3 totals 13 residues. Germline V lookup: CDR1 MGHDK, CDR2 SYGVNS. Trimming removed 3 bases at V and 3 bases at J, with 5 bases between. Method: immunoSEQ multiplex PCR; TCRdb's copy keeps in-frame clones and lacks some. The sample holds 55,000 to 80,000 clones, about 81% seen once. The source is an adult with an advanced solid tumor such as melanoma, head and neck, liver or kidney cancer. The genes are TRBV25-1 and TRBJ2-2; D is ambiguous. The sequencing here drew on CD4+ or CD8+ T cells sorted from blood, taken in a trial of the OX40 agonist ivuxolimab. The CDR3 nucleotides are TGTGCCAGCAGTGACAGATACACCGGGGAGCTGTTTTTT. It codes for CASSDRYTGELFF.